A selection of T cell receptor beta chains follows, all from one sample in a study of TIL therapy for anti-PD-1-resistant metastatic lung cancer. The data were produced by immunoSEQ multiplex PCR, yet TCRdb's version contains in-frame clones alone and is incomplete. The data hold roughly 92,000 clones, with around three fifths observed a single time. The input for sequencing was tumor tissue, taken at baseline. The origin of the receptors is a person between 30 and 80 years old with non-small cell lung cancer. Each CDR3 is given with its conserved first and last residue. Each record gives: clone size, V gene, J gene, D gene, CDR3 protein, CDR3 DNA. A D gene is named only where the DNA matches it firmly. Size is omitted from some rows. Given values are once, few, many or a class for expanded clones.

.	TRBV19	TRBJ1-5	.	CASSNYNREGGPQHF	TGTGCCAGTAGTAACTACAACAGGGAAGGAGGGCCCCAGCATTTT
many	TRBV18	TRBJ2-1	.	CASSPPGTHEQFF	TGTGCCAGCTCACCACCGGGGACGCATGAGCAGTTCTTC
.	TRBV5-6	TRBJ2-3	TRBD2	CASSRGLAGTDTQYF	TGTGCCAGCAGTAGAGGACTAGCTGGCACAGATACGCAGTATTTT
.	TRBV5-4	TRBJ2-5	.	CASSFDGGETQYF	TGTGCCAGCAGCTTTGATGGAGGGGAGACCCAGTACTTC
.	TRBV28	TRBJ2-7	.	CASTSWQGSYEQYF	TGTGCCAGCACCTCTTGGCAGGGCTCCTACGAGCAGTACTTC
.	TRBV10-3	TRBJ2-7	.	CAISVDSRYEQYF	TGTGCCATCAGTGTTGACAGTAGGTACGAGCAGTACTTC
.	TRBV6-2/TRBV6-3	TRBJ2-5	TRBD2	CASSFGLLAGGKETQYF	TGTGCCAGCAGTTTCGGTTTACTAGCGGGGGGGAAAGAGACCCAGTACTTC
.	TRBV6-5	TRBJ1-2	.	CASSTIGVHGYTF	TGTGCCAGCAGCACCATCGGGGTTCATGGCTACACCTTC
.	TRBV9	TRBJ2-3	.	CASSLLQEADTQYF	TGTGCCAGCAGCCTCCTACAAGAGGCAGATACGCAGTATTTT
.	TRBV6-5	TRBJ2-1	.	CASRGGRSIYNEQFF	TGTGCCAGCAGAGGGGGGAGGTCGATCTACAATGAGCAGTTCTTC
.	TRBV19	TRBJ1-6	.	CASRRSQDNSPLHF	TGTGCCAGTAGGAGGTCTCAAGATAATTCACCCCTCCACTTT
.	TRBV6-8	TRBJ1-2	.	CASSYNPRDHGYTF	TGTGCCAGCAGTTACAATCCGAGAGACCATGGCTACACCTTC
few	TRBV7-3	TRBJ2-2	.	CASSLTGGSTGELFF	TGTGCCAGCAGCTTAACAGGGGGAAGCACCGGGGAGCTGTTTTTT
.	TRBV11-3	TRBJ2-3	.	CASSPGLPPDTQYF	TGTGCCAGCAGCCCGGGACTTCCCCCGGATACGCAGTATTTT
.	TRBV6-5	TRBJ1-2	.	CASSLKDAGSYGYTF	TGTGCCAGCAGCCTAAAGGACGCCGGATCTTATGGCTACACCTTC